This T cell receptor (beta chain) came from a study of T-cell reconstitution after alpha-beta-depleted transplantation in children. Points from the study as a whole: The main origin of T-cell counts and diversity one year after transplant was newly produced T cells.

Using unique molecular identifiers, the investigators prepared the TCRbeta library. Each CDR3 protein gets one entry after TCRdb re-called the PCR reads with MiXCR. The sample lists 600,000 or so distinct CDR3 sequences; roughly 23% were seen once. Concerning this clonotype itself: Its antigen is not known. The CDR3 carries no conserved terminal phenylalanine or tryptophan, so it likely arises from a read error.

The ends were cut back, 6 bases at V and 2 bases at J, with 11 bases in the middle. The CDR3 is 14 amino acids. The TCR sequence derives from a boy under three years old who had a stem cell transplant for acute myeloid leukemia, so the T cells may come from the graft donor. The chain joins TRBV12-3 or TRBV12-4 to TRBJ2-1, with D uncertain. This specimen was PBMCs, mostly from graft donor cells, taken 360 days after TCRalphabeta/CD19-depleted stem cell transplant. CDR3 sequence reads: CASSLEGPYNEQFS. CDR3 in DNA: TGTGCCAGCAGCCTCGAAGGCCCCTACAATGAGCAGTTCTCC.